This record looks at one T cell receptor (beta chain) sequence and its context. This sample was taken from a study of blood T cell repertoires in COVID-19. For the study at large: Samples representing acute and convalescent COVID-19 were sourced from the United States, Italy and Spain. The analysed material was cDNA or gDNA that came from T cells, B-cell-depleted T cells, or PBMCs.

CDR1 is SSHAT, CDR2 FNYEAQ, per germline (reference sequence). V trimming: 6 bases; J trimming: 0 bases; junction bases outside the gene matches: 5. The CDR3 contains 15 residues. Original data processing: Estimation of nucleated cell counts relied on the amplification of reference gene primers. The protocol was immunoSEQ multiplex PCR, while the TCRdb copy is restricted to in-frame clones and leaves out a portion. From that table come the V and J calls and clone size; the DNA was used to work out D and trimming. The repertoire consists of 300,000 or so clones, with around 90% occurring once and the leading ten covering around 1.4%.

Source material: peripheral blood. The TCR sequence derives from a man aged 65 to 79 with acute or convalescent COVID-19. This rearrangement joins TRBV7-7 to TRBJ2-3; the match to TRBD1 covers 8 bases. CDR3 nucleotide sequence: TGTGCCAGCAGTGTAACAGGGGGAAGCACAGATACGCAGTATTTT. Protein product: CASSVTGGSTDTQYF.